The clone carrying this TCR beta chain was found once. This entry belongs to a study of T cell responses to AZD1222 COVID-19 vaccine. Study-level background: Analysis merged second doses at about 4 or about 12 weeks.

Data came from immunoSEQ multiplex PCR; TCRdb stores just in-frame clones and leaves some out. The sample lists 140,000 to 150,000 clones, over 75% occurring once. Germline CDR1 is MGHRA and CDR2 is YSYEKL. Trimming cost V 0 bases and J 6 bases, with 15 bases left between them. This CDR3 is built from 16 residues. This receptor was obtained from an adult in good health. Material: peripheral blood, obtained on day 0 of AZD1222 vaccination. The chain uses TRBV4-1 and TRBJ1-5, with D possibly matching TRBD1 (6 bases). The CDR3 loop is CASSQDGGPRGQPQHF. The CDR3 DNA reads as TGCGCCAGCAGCCAAGATGGGGGCCCCAGGGGTCAGCCCCAGCATTTT.